The 5 T cell receptor beta chains given below trace back to one sample, sequenced in a study of shared T cell receptors in the human thymus (TCRdb year 2021). Libraries came from the immunoSEQ multiplex PCR assay. TCRdb obtained this table from immuneACCESS and retained in-frame rearrangements with V and J assigned. These tables miss some clones; where compared with another copy, unresolved V genes account for less than half of the shortfall, and the remainder is unexplained. This sample gives 550,000 to 800,000 clones in total; roughly 88% of them show up just once. Around 0.0094% of the sample lies in the top ten. These data were also reused for a study on human thymus T cells.

Sequencing was carried out using thymocytes. The receptors originated from a girl under three years old with a congenital heart defect. Donor details come from another sample of the same person, matched by shared clones.

The V and J genes are TRBV29-1 and TRBJ2-3; D possibly corresponds to TRBD2 (6 bases). The CDR3 loop spans 13 amino acids. V was trimmed by 0 bases and J by 6 bases, leaving 10 bases between them. Germline V gives CDR1 SQVTM, CDR2 ANQGSEA. CDR3: CSVEEDRGDTQYF. In DNA form, the CDR3 reads TGCAGCGTTGAAGAAGATCGGGGGGATACGCAGTATTTT.

In DNA form, the CDR3 reads TGTGCCAGCAGTTTACGGCTAGCGGGGGGTCCCCCCCCCAATGAGCAGTTCTTC. Its translation: CASSLRLAGGPPPNEQFF. The gene calls are TRBV27 and TRBJ2-1, with 11 positions matching TRBD2. V lost 2 bases and J lost 6; bases outside the gene matches: 12. CDR1 and CDR2 from the germline V gene are MNHEY and SMNVEV (reference sequence). This CDR3 has 18 amino acids.

This chain connects TRBV18 to TRBJ1-1; the D gene is possibly TRBD1 (5 bases). Germline V lookup: CDR1 KGHSH, CDR2 LQKENI. V lost 6 bases to trimming and J lost 0 bases, with 11 bases between them. The CDR3 length is 14 residues. The chain's CDR3 is CASSWGGMNTEAFF. CDR3 nucleotide sequence: TGTGCCAGCTCGTGGGGCGGGATGAACACTGAAGCTTTCTTT.

This chain connects TRBV9 to TRBJ1-1; the D is unclear. V lost 0 bases, J lost 4 bases, and 22 bases lay in between. Germline V gives CDR1 SGDLS, CDR2 YYNGEE. The CDR3 has 18 amino acids. This CDR3 is CASSVGYGATKEVTEAFF. The DNA for the CDR3 is TGTGCCAGCAGCGTAGGTTACGGTGCCACGAAGGAGGTCACTGAAGCTTTCTTT.

This clone was detected once. The rearrangement links TRBV11-2 to TRBJ2-4; 7 positions agree with TRBD2. CDR1 is SGHAT, CDR2 FQNNGV, per germline. The CDR3 is 18 amino acids. V shed 5 bases, J shed 1 base, and the junction held 14 bases outside the gene matches. The CDR3: CASSPRAGGRVAKNIQYF. The CDR3 nucleotides are TGTGCCAGCAGCCCCAGGGCCGGGGGGAGGGTGGCCAAAAACATTCAGTACTTC.